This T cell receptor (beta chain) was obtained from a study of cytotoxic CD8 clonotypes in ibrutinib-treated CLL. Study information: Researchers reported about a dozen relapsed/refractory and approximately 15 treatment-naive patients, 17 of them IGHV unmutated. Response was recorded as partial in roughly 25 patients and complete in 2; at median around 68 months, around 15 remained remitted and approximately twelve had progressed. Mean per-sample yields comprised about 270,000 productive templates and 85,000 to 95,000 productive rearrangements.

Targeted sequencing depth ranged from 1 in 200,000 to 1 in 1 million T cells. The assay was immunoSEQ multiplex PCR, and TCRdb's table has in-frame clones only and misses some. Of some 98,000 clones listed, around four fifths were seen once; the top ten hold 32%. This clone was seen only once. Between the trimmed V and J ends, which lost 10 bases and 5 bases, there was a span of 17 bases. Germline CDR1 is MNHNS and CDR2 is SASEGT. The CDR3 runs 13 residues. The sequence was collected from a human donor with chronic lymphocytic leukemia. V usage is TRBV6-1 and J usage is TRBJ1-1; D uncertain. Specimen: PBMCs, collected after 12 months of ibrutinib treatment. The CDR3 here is CATSAKVATEAFF. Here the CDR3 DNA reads TGTGCCACCTCCGCGAAGGTGGCAACTGAAGCTTTCTTT.